The 7 T cell receptor beta chains presented below share a single source sample, sequenced in a study of blood T cell repertoires in COVID-19. TCRdb's table, derived via immunoSEQ multiplex PCR, lists solely in-frame clones and lacks some. This sample has roughly 80,000 clones; 81% occur once, and the top ten carry about 40%. Material: peripheral blood. The receptors here all came from a man at least 80 years old with acute or convalescent COVID-19.

The rearrangement joins TRBV19 to TRBJ2-2; 7 bases align to TRBD2. Trimming cost V 3 bases and J 6 bases; bases outside gene matches: 7. Per germline, CDR1 LNHDA and CDR2 SQIVND (reference sequence). This CDR3 is 15 amino acids long. CDR3 DNA sequence: TGTGCCAGTAGTATGGGGGGGGTGGTCGCCGGGGAGCTGTTTTTT. It translates to CASSMGGVVAGELFF.

The chain carries TRBV10-3 and TRBJ2-7, with 14 bases aligning to TRBD2. The germline CDR1 and CDR2 sequences are ENHRY and SYGVKD. V trimming: 4 bases; J trimming: 2 bases; junction bases outside the gene matches: 16. This CDR3 spans 20 amino acids. The CDR3 loop is CAISGGLGGLAGEGAYEQYF. CDR3 DNA: TGTGCCATCAGTGGGGGGCTAGGGGGACTAGCGGGAGAAGGTGCCTACGAGCAGTACTTC.

The V and J genes are TRBV18 and TRBJ1-1; 7 nucleotides match TRBD1. Germline trimming cut 4 bases from V and 6 bases from J; bases unmatched to any gene: 8. The CDR3 consists of 14 residues. CDR1 and CDR2 from the germline V gene are KGHSH and LQKENI. DNA for the CDR3: TGTGCCAGCTCACGCGACAGGGTCATGCCTGAAGCTTTCTTT. Translation: CASSRDRVMPEAFF.

The chain carries TRBV2 and TRBJ2-7, with D perhaps TRBD1 (5 bases). The CDR3 has 12 amino acids. CDR1 SNHLY and CDR2 FYNNEI come from the germline V gene. V gave up 8 bases and J gave up 3 bases, with 11 bases separating them. The CDR3 spells CASSTAGYEQYF. The CDR3 DNA is TGTGCCAGCTCGACAGCCGGCTACGAGCAGTACTTC.

The chain uses TRBV18 and TRBJ1-6; D gene unclear. The CDR3 has 14 amino acids. V was cut by 3 bases and J by 7 bases, with 10 bases left in between. Germline assignment: CDR1 KGHSH and CDR2 LQKENI. This CDR3 reads CASSPGLENSPLHF. For the CDR3, the DNA is TGTGCCAGCTCACCCGGTTTGGAGAATTCACCCCTCCACTTT.

The chain joins TRBV30 to TRBJ2-1; 8 nucleotides match TRBD1. V shed 1 base and J 5 bases; nucleotides not matched to a gene: 4. The CDR3 length is 14 residues. Per the germline V gene, CDR1 is GTSNPN and CDR2 is SVGIG (reference sequence). In nucleotides, the CDR3 is TGTGCCTGGAGTGACTGGACAGGGAACAATGAGCAGTTCTTC. Translating gives CAWSDWTGNNEQFF.

V usage is TRBV28 and J usage is TRBJ1-6, with TRBD1 matching over 9 bases. V was clipped by 2 bases and J by 10 bases; unmatched bases: 9. Germline V gene sequence: CDR1 MDHEN, CDR2 SYDVKM. The CDR3 spans 16 residues. CDR3 loop: CASSLPQGATGSPLHF. The CDR3 DNA reads as TGTGCCAGCAGTTTACCACAGGGGGCAACGGGGTCACCCCTCCACTTT.